The 8 T cell receptor beta chains given below trace back to one sample, sequenced in a study of blood T cell repertoires in COVID-19. The data were produced by immunoSEQ multiplex PCR, yet TCRdb's version contains in-frame clones alone and is incomplete. The sample holds approximately 390,000 clones, around 90% seen once. The material sequenced was peripheral blood. These receptors all stem from a man aged 18 to 35 with active or convalescent COVID-19.

The J gene is TRBJ1-1, the V gene TRBV2; tentatively, D is TRBD1 (5 bases). The CDR3 consists of 15 residues. Trimming stripped 0 bases from V and 5 bases from J, with 13 bases between. In germline, CDR1 is SNHLY, CDR2 FYNNEI. The chain's CDR3 is CASSEALRGWTEAFF. CDR3 sequence (DNA): TGTGCCAGCAGTGAAGCGCTTCGGGGGTGGACTGAAGCTTTCTTT.

A remark on this clone: The same CDR3 also results from other DNA sequences found in this sample. The DNA of the CDR3 is TGTGCCAGCAGCCCCTCAGATACGCAGTATTTT. This encodes CASSPSDTQYF. The chain links TRBV2 to TRBJ2-3; D unclear. Looked up from germline, CDR1 is SNHLY and CDR2 is FYNNEI. This CDR3 has 11 amino acids. Trimming took 6 bases from V and 4 from J, leaving 5 bases between them.

This chain joins TRBV29-1 and TRBJ2-2, with TRBD1 identical over 8 bases. The length of the CDR3 is 13 residues. The germline V gene has CDR1 SQVTM and CDR2 ANQGSEA. V trimming: 6 bases; J trimming: 4 bases; junction bases outside the gene matches: 4. CDR3 region: CSVTGAFTGELFF. In DNA, the CDR3 is TGCAGCGTGACAGGGGCCTTCACCGGGGAGCTGTTTTTT.

In this sample, this clone turned up once. The chain links TRBV27 to TRBJ2-1; D gene unclear. V was pared by 4 bases and J by 9 bases, with 7 bases between. Germline V lookup: CDR1 MNHEY, CDR2 SMNVEV (reference sequence). CDR3 length: 11 residues. CDR3 amino acids: CASSSPFEQFF. The CDR3 bases are TGTGCCAGCAGTTCCCCTTTTGAGCAGTTCTTC.

V usage is TRBV6-2 or TRBV6-3 and J usage is TRBJ2-2, with D unresolved. Germline CDR1 MNHEY, CDR2 SVGEGT. CDR3 length equals 13 residues. Trimming shortened V by 4 bases and J by 4 bases, and 7 bases separated the two germline ends. Written as DNA, the CDR3 is TGTGCCAGCAGTTCCAGGTCCACCGGGGAGCTGTTTTTT. It yields the protein CASSSRSTGELFF.

The rearrangement uses TRBV7-2 and TRBJ2-1; D may be TRBD2 (6 bases). CDR1 and CDR2 (germline): SGHTA, FQGNSA. This CDR3 spans 17 amino acids. Between the trimmed V and J ends, which lost 1 base and 6 bases, there was a span of 19 bases. The CDR3 loop is CASSLVASEKLLNEQFF. The CDR3, as DNA: TGTGCCAGCAGCTTAGTGGCTAGCGAGAAACTACTCAATGAGCAGTTCTTC.

The gene calls are TRBV2 and TRBJ1-3, with unresolved D. V was shortened by 4 bases and J by 6 bases, with 10 bases between the two germline ends. This CDR3 is 13 amino acids long. CDR1 and CDR2 from the germline V gene are SNHLY and FYNNEI. This CDR3 reads CASSASSANTIYF. The CDR3 coding sequence is TGTGCCAGCAGTGCTAGTTCCGCAAACACCATATATTTT.

As for this clone: The germline gene is not matched at one end of the junction; a read error may be the cause. The chain recombines TRBV4-3 with TRBJ1-2, with a tentative D call TRBD1 (6 bases). In germline, CDR1 is LGHNA, CDR2 YSLEER. The CDR3 runs to 14 residues. The CDR3 sequence is CASSQDQGHYGYTF. Written as DNA, the CDR3 is TGCGCCAGCAGCCAAGATCAGGGACACTACGGCTACACCTTC.